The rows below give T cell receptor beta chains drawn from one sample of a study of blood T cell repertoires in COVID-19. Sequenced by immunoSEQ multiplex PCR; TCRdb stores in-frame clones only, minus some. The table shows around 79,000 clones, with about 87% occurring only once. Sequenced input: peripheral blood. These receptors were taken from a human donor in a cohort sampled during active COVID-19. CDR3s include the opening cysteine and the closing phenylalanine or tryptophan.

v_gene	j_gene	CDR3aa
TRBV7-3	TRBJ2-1	CASSSPQDNEQFF
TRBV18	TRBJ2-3	CASSEGQAPSTDTQYF
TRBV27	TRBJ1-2	CASSPQINYGYTF
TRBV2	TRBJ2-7	CASSEGGGGFSYEQYF
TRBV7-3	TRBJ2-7	CASSLTRNREQYF
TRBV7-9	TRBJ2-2	CASSSTSPGELFF
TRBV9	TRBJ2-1	CASSLVTGDEQFF
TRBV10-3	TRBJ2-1	CAISRQLAGNYNEQFF
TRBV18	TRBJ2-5	CASSPGGETQYF
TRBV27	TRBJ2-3	CASSLSLGMGDTQYF
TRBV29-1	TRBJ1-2	CSVVGGGYGYTF
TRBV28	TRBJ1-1	CASSLDRVTEAFF
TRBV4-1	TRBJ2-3	CASSQDGLSTDTQYF
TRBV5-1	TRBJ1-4	CASSLFTDNEKLFF
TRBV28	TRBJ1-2	CASRDGSRGNYGYTF
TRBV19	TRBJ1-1	CASSPNPDRMNTEAFF
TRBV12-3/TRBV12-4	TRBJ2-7	CASSPRGLEQYF